Each of the 28 T cell receptor beta chains below was sequenced from the same sample in a study of blood T cells in healthy people across ages. A J-beta primer mix and a sample-barcoded 5' primer were used in a second PCR of about 7 to 12 cycles. In TCRdb, the 5' RACE reads were re-called with MiXCR into one record per CDR3 protein. Of more than 600,000 distinct CDR3 sequences detected, around a quarter appear once; the ten largest clones hold under 10%. The data were also submitted as part of a second study, on T cells of mothers and their children.

Sequenced: blood. Receptors originate from a boy aged 5-17 years in good health.

The chain uses TRBV5-1 and TRBJ2-5; D is undetermined. CDR1 and CDR2 from the germline V gene are SGHRS and YFSETQ. CDR3 size: 16 residues. The V gene lost 0 bases and the J gene lost 5 bases, with 17 bases spanning the gap. The CDR3 nucleotides are TGCGCCAGCAGCTTGGCCAACCGCATACACGGGGAGACCCAGTACTTC. Translated: CASSLANRIHGETQYF.

J is TRBJ2-5 and V is TRBV20-1, with TRBD2 identical over 10 bases. J was trimmed by 4 bases and V by 6 bases; bases with no gene match: 5. Per germline, CDR1 DFQATT and CDR2 SNEGSKA (reference sequence). The CDR3 has 13 residues. CDR3 in amino acids: CSARASGRETQYF. CDR3 DNA sequence: TGCAGTGCACGCGCTAGCGGGAGAGAGACCCAGTACTTC.

This clonotype was seen only a few times. The chain joins TRBV5-1 to TRBJ2-3; D remains ambiguous. The CDR3 covers 14 residues. Trimming shortened V by 2 bases and J by 2 bases, and 9 bases separated the two germline ends. CDR1 and CDR2 (germline): SGHRS, YFSETQ. The chain's CDR3 is CASSFTSTTDTQYF. The CDR3 DNA sequence: TGCGCCAGCAGCTTTACTTCGACCACAGATACGCAGTATTTT. Full variable domain (rest looked up from reference TRBV5-1 and TRBJ2-3): KAGVTQTPRYLIKTRGQQVTLSCSPISGHRSVSWYQQTPGQGLQFLFEYFSETQRNKGNFPGRFSGRQFSNSRSEMNVSTLELGDSALYLCASSFTSTTDTQYFGPGTRLTVL.

This clonotype was observed a few times. The chain combines TRBV6-1 with TRBJ1-2; maybe TRBD1 (5 bases). Germline V CDR1 and CDR2: MNHNS, SASEGT. The CDR3 consists of 13 residues. Trimming took 7 bases from V and 2 from J, leaving 11 bases between them. The CDR3 protein is CASTLTVNYGYTF. The CDR3 DNA follows: TGTGCCAGCACCTTGACAGTAAACTATGGCTACACCTTC.

The chain combines TRBV6-5 with TRBJ2-3, with D perhaps assigned TRBD1 or TRBD2 (5 bases each). V dropped 0 bases and J dropped 3 bases, with 7 bases sitting between them. This CDR3 region has 14 residues. Germline V gene data show CDR1 as MNHEY and CDR2 as SVGAGI. CDR3 DNA sequence: TGTGCCAGCAGTTACTCCTGGGGGACAGATACGCAGTATTTT. This sequence encodes CASSYSWGTDTQYF.

The DNA for the CDR3 is TGCAGTGCTTTCCAGCTAGGGGAGAGCTATGGCTACACCTTC. It is translated as CSAFQLGESYGYTF. The chain uses TRBV20-1 and TRBJ1-2; D may be TRBD1 (5 bases). Germline loops: CDR1 DFQATT, CDR2 SNEGSKA (reference sequence). The CDR3 is made up of 14 amino acids. Between the trimmed V and J ends, which lost 5 bases and 4 bases, there was a span of 17 bases.

This clonotype was detected only once. The chain combines TRBV27 with TRBJ2-1; tentative D call: TRBD1 (6 bases). V lost 2 bases and J 5 bases, leaving 10 bases between the germline ends. Per the germline V gene, CDR1 is MNHEY and CDR2 is SMNVEV (reference sequence). This CDR3 region has 14 residues. CDR3 sequence (DNA): TGTGCCAGCAGTTTAACAGGGATGGACAATGAGCAGTTCTTC. This codes for CASSLTGMDNEQFF.

The J gene is TRBJ2-2, the V gene TRBV4-3; 11 bases fit TRBD2. The CDR3 contains 19 residues. V dropped 0 bases and J dropped 3; count of bases not matched to a gene: 9. In germline, CDR1 is LGHNA, CDR2 YSLEER. The CDR3 DNA sequence: TGCGCCAGCAGCCAAGATAGGCTAGCGGGGGGTATGGACACCGGGGAGCTGTTTTTT. This gives the protein CASSQDRLAGGMDTGELFF.

The V call is TRBV12-3 or TRBV12-4, the J call TRBJ2-7; D gene unclear. Trimming removed 6 bases from V and 6 bases from J, with 12 bases in between. The length of the CDR3 is 12 residues. Written as DNA, the CDR3 is TGTGCCAGCAGCTCGACCTCAGGCGAGCAGTACTTC. It translates to CASSSTSGEQYF.

The chain joins TRBV10-3 to TRBJ2-1, with a tentative D call TRBD2 (6 bases). Trimming stripped 11 bases from V and 0 bases from J, with 14 bases between. The CDR3 has 14 residues. In germline, CDR1 is ENHRY, CDR2 SYGVKD. The CDR3 DNA reads as TGTGCCGTCGCCTCCGGGAGCTCCTACAATGAGCAGTTCTTC. Encoded protein: CAVASGSSYNEQFF.

This clonotype was counted only a few times. The chain combines TRBV4-2 with TRBJ2-7; 9 positions match TRBD2. The CDR3 length is 17 residues. With 0 bases clipped from V and 2 bases from J, the junction kept 8 bases outside the gene matches. Germline CDR1 LGHNA, CDR2 YNFKEQ. The DNA of the CDR3 is TGTGCCAGCAGCCAAGATCCCAGACTAGCGGAGCCCTACGAGCAGTACTTC. Amino acids: CASSQDPRLAEPYEQYF.

The J gene is TRBJ2-5, the V gene TRBV15; D gene unclear. Germline CDR1 and CDR2: LNHNV and YYDKDF (reference sequence). V gave up 4 bases and J gave up 5 bases, with 17 bases separating them. The CDR3 loop spans 15 amino acids. The DNA for the CDR3 is TGTGCCACCAGCATCCAAAACGACCTGGTGGAGACCCAGTACTTC. Translated: CATSIQNDLVETQYF.

This chain uses TRBV11-1 with TRBJ2-5; the match to TRBD2 covers 8 bases. Germline V gene data show CDR1 as SGHAT and CDR2 as FQDESV (reference sequence). This CDR3 spans 14 amino acids. V trimming: 5 bases; J trimming: 2 bases; junction bases outside the gene matches: 4. For the CDR3, the DNA is TGTGCCAGCAGCCAGCGGGGGCTTCAAGAGACCCAGTACTTC. Translation gives CASSQRGLQETQYF.

This chain links TRBV29-1 with TRBJ2-5, with D possibly matching TRBD2 (5 bases). This CDR3 region has 12 residues. The ends were cut back, 4 bases at V and 3 bases at J, with 9 bases in the middle. Germline V lookup: CDR1 SQVTM, CDR2 ANQGSEA. The CDR3 spells CSVGTGKETQYF. CDR3 in DNA: TGCAGCGTTGGGACGGGGAAAGAGACCCAGTACTTC.

DNA of the CDR3: TGTGCCAGCAGTTTAGGAGCGGGGGCCCCCTACGAGCAGTACTTC. Translated: CASSLGAGAPYEQYF. The rearrangement uses TRBV12-3 or TRBV12-4 and TRBJ2-7; 8 positions match TRBD2. The CDR3 runs 15 residues. Trimming at V came to 1 base and at J to 2 bases, leaving 4 bases not matched to a gene.

J is TRBJ2-5 and V is TRBV7-9; the match to TRBD1 covers 7 bases. With V trimmed by 1 base and J by 4 bases, 9 bases remained unmatched. Germline V gene sequence: CDR1 SEHNR, CDR2 FQNEAQ (reference sequence). The CDR3 runs to 16 residues. The CDR3 DNA reads as TGTGCCAGCAGCTTAGGACCTACAGGGGTGATAGAGACCCAGTACTTC. Protein: CASSLGPTGVIETQYF.

This clonotype was found a few times. J is TRBJ1-6 and V is TRBV3-1, with a possible D match to TRBD1 (5 bases). The CDR3 sequence is 17 residues long. The V end lost 0 bases, the J end lost 4 bases, and 13 bases lay between the germline ends. Looked up from germline, CDR1 is LGHDT and CDR2 is YNNKEL (reference sequence). The CDR3 DNA is TGTGCCAGCAGCCAAGACTACGGGACCGCTTATAATTCACCCCTCCACTTT. Translated: CASSQDYGTAYNSPLHF.

The chain employs TRBV12-3 or TRBV12-4 and TRBJ2-5; a possible D gene is TRBD2 (6 bases). The CDR3 covers 13 residues. V dropped 6 bases and J dropped 5 bases, with 13 bases sitting between them. The CDR3 spells CASRLGGRETQYF. In nucleotides, the CDR3 is TGTGCCAGCAGGCTGGGGGGACGGGAGACCCAGTACTTC.

This chain links TRBV7-3 with TRBJ2-3; TRBD2 matches 7 bases. Losses at the gene ends were 5 bases for V and 3 bases for J; bases not matched to a gene: 5. The CDR3 has 14 residues. Germline CDR1 SGHTA, CDR2 FQGTGA. DNA for the CDR3: TGTGCCAGCAGCAGCGGGATTGGGACAGATACGCAGTATTTT. Translated: CASSSGIGTDTQYF.

The chain has TRBV18 and TRBJ2-5, with 13 positions matching TRBD2. Germline loops: CDR1 KGHSH, CDR2 LQKENI. The V gene end was trimmed by 2 bases and the J gene end by 5 bases; junction bases not matched to a gene: 14. This CDR3 is 19 amino acids long. CDR3 region: CASSPSPGTSGMDWETQYF. CDR3 nucleotides: TGTGCCAGCTCACCATCTCCCGGGACTAGCGGGATGGATTGGGAGACCCAGTACTTC.

The rearrangement joins TRBV5-5 to TRBJ2-3; D call uncertain. Germline V lookup: CDR1 SGHKS, CDR2 YYEKEE (reference sequence). The V end lost 0 bases, the J end lost 4 bases, and 6 bases lay between the germline ends. This CDR3 comprises 13 residues. The CDR3 sequence: CASSLAMADTQYF. The CDR3 DNA reads as TGTGCCAGCAGCTTGGCCATGGCAGATACGCAGTATTTT.

J is TRBJ2-1 and V is TRBV19; 8 positions agree with TRBD1. Germline V gene sequence: CDR1 LNHDA, CDR2 SQIVND (reference sequence). The CDR3 has 16 amino acids. Unmatched junction bases numbered 12, after V lost 5 bases and J lost 6 bases. The CDR3 reads CASSSGRGLFANEQFF. CDR3 in DNA: TGTGCCAGTAGTTCGGGCAGGGGGCTTTTCGCCAATGAGCAGTTCTTC.

CDR3 in amino acids: CASSQDGGAQPQHF. In nucleotides, the CDR3 is TGCGCCAGCAGCCAAGATGGCGGGGCGCAGCCCCAGCATTTT. The chain uses TRBV4-1 and TRBJ1-5, with D perhaps matching TRBD1 (5 bases). V lost 0 bases and J lost 7, with 10 bases in between. Germline V lookup: CDR1 MGHRA, CDR2 YSYEKL. This CDR3 spans 14 amino acids.

The V and J genes are TRBV7-9 and TRBJ2-2; D might be TRBD2 (5 bases). CDR1 and CDR2 from the germline V gene are SEHNR and FQNEAQ (reference sequence). The CDR3 is 16 amino acids. With 5 bases removed from V and 1 base from J, the gap between germline ends came to 14 bases. The CDR3 spells CASSIPDGLNTGELFF. The CDR3 nucleotides are TGTGCCAGCAGCATACCGGACGGACTGAACACCGGGGAGCTGTTTTTT.

This clonotype has just a few counts. The chain is built from TRBV4-2 and TRBJ2-5, with 9 bases identical to TRBD1. The CDR3 covers 16 residues. The germline CDR1 and CDR2 sequences are LGHNA and YNFKEQ. The V and J ends lost 3 bases and 2 bases, in that order; junction bases with no gene match: 7. CDR3: CASSQTDRGQQETQYF. Here the CDR3 DNA reads TGTGCCAGCAGCCAGACGGACAGGGGCCAACAAGAGACCCAGTACTTC.

In this sample, this clonotype turned up a few times. The rearrangement links TRBV15 to TRBJ2-5; weak D call: TRBD2 (5 bases). Germline loops: CDR1 LNHNV, CDR2 YYDKDF (reference sequence). The V gene lost 1 base and the J gene lost 1 base, with 13 bases spanning the gap. CDR3 length: 16 amino acids. Here the CDR3 DNA reads TGTGCCACCAGCAGAGGGGCGAAAGGACTCCAAGAGACCCAGTACTTC. This gives the protein CATSRGAKGLQETQYF.

The J gene is TRBJ2-1, the V gene TRBV6-5; D is uncertain. The CDR3 runs to 16 residues. From germline, CDR1 is MNHEY and CDR2 SVGAGI. V lost 0 bases and J lost 4, with 13 bases in between. For the CDR3, the DNA is TGTGCCAGCAGTTACTCCGCTAGTCCCCTTTACAATGAGCAGTTCTTC. Translated, it gives CASSYSASPLYNEQFF.

This clonotype was found a few times. The chain links TRBV10-3 to TRBJ1-2, with D possibly TRBD1 on 5 matching bases. V was cut by 0 bases and J by 5 bases, with 13 bases left in between. The germline CDR1 and CDR2 sequences are ENHRY and SYGVKD. The CDR3 runs to 15 residues. CDR3 sequence (DNA): TGTGCCATCAGTGAGTCGGGCAGGGCCCCTTATGGCTACACCTTC. As protein: CAISESGRAPYGYTF.